This entry describes one TCR beta chain. What it recognizes is unknown. This record belongs to a study of CD8+ T cells in alopecia areata. Looking at the study overall: Treated patients were dosed with oral tofacitinib, taking 5 to 10 mg twice daily.

Treatment denoted: oral pan-JAK inhibitor, 5-10 mg twice daily. Sequencing relied on a cDNA template that was reverse transcribed from extracted RNA. Using immunoSEQ multiplex PCR, the repertoire was profiled, and TCRdb retains in-frame clones only, with some absent. The table records nearly 95,000 clones, approximately 70% of them present only once. Study results and limitations: Unlike in mice, where it was clearer, TCR sharing across patients was less clear, possibly HLA-related. Tofacitinib yielded significantly lower scalp clonality and fewer expanded CD8+ clones among the top 100.

The ends were cut back, 4 bases at V and 4 bases at J, with 15 bases in the middle. This CDR3 has 14 amino acids. CDR1 is SGHNT, CDR2 YYREEE, per germline (reference sequence). This TCR was recovered from a human donor with alopecia areata. V gene TRBV5-4 combines with J gene TRBJ2-7, with TRBD2 as a possible D gene (6 bases). The source was CD8+ T cells sorted from blood, collected at week 44, from a patient treated with tofacitinib. CDR3 region: CASSAGQGGYEQYF. The CDR3 nucleotides read TGTGCCAGCAGCGCGGGGCAGGGCGGGTACGAGCAGTACTTC.